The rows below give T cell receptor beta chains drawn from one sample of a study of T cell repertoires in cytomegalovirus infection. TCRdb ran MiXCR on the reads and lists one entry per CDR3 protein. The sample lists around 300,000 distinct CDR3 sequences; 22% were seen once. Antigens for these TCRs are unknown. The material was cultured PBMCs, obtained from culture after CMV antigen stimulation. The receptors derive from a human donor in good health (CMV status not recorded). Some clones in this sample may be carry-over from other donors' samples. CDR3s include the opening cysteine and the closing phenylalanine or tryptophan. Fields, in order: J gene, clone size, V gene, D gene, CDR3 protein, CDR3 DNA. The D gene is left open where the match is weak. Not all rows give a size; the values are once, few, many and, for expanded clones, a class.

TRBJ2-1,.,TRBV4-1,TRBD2,CASSQGGGRAPQQFF,TGCGCCAGCAGCCAAGGGGGCGGGAGGGCCCCCCAGCAGTTCTTC
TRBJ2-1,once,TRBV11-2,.,CASSLDLDSYNEQFF,TGTGCCAGCAGCTTAGACCTGGACAGCTACAATGAGCAGTTCTTC
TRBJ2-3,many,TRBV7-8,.,CASSPGGTDTQYF,TGTGCCAGCAGCCCTGGGGGGACAGATACGCAGTATTTT
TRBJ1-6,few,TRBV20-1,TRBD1,CSATDRGVPRGPLHF,TGCAGTGCAACAGACAGGGGGGTTCCCCGAGGACCCCTCCACTTT
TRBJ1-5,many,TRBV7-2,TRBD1,CASSPRTGHQPQHF,TGTGCCAGCAGCCCGCGGACAGGGCATCAGCCCCAGCATTTT
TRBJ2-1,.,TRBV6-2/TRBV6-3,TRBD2,CASSYSQTSGRPPYNEQFF,TGTGCCAGCAGTTACTCCCAGACTAGCGGGAGGCCCCCCTACAATGAGCAGTTCTTC
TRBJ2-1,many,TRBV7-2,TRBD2,CASSLWRETRNEQFF,TGTGCCAGCAGCTTATGGCGGGAGACGAGAAATGAGCAGTTCTTC
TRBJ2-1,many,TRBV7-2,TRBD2,CASSFTSGYNEQFF,TGTGCCAGCAGCTTCACTAGCGGGTACAATGAGCAGTTCTTC
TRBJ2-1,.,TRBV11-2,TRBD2,CASSFLAGDEQFF,TGTGCCAGCAGCTTCCTAGCGGGAGATGAGCAGTTCTTC
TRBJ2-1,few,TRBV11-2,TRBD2,CASSLSGLAQSSYNEQFF,TGTGCCAGCAGCTTATCGGGACTAGCGCAGAGCTCCTACAATGAGCAGTTCTTC
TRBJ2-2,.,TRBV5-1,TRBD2,CASSPLRDYHTGELFF,TGCGCCAGCAGCCCACTCCGGGACTACCACACCGGGGAGCTGTTTTTT
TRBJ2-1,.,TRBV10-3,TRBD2,CAISQTSGRDNEQFF,TGTGCCATCAGTCAGACTAGCGGGAGAGACAATGAGCAGTTCTTC
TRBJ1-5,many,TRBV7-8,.,CASSSNPGSNQPQHF,TGTGCCAGCAGCTCCAATCCAGGGAGCAATCAGCCCCAGCATTTT
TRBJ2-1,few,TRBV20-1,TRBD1,CSAEDRVYNEQFF,TGCAGTGCTGAAGACAGGGTATACAATGAGCAGTTCTTC
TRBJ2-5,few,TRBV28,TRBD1,CASSPPRQGPQTQYF,TGTGCCAGCAGTCCGCCCCGACAGGGTCCGCAGACCCAGTACTTC
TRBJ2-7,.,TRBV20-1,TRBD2,CSARTSGTSYEQYF,TGCAGTGCACGGACTAGCGGGACCTCCTACGAGCAGTACTTC
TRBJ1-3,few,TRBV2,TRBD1,CASSAGTGAGNTIYF,TGTGCCAGCAGCGCCGGGACAGGGGCTGGAAACACCATATATTTT
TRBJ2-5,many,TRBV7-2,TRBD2,CASSPGTRQETQYF,TGTGCCAGCAGCCCAGGGACTAGACAAGAGACCCAGTACTTC
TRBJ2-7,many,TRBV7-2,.,CASSRSEVQEQYF,TGTGCCAGCAGCCGCTCGGAGGTCCAAGAGCAGTACTTC
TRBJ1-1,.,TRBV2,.,CASSGAGRGNTEAFF,TGTGCCAGCAGTGGGGCCGGCAGGGGAAACACTGAAGCTTTCTTT
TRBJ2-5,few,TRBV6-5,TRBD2,CASSTSGKQETQYF,TGTGCCAGCAGTACTAGCGGTAAACAAGAGACCCAGTACTTC
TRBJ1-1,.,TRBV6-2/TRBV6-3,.,CASSSDKRRREAFF,TGTGCCAGCAGCTCGGACAAACGGCGTCGTGAAGCTTTCTTT
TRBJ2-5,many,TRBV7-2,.,CASSSRDRGETQYF,TGTGCCAGCAGCTCCCGGGACCGAGGAGAGACCCAGTACTTC
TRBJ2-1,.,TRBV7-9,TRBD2,CASSSGLAGGPSYNEQFF,TGTGCCAGCAGCTCGGGACTAGCGGGAGGGCCTTCCTACAATGAGCAGTTCTTC
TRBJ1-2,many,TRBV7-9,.,CASSLVGTPGYTF,TGTGCCAGCAGCTTAGTTGGGACACCGGGCTACACCTTC
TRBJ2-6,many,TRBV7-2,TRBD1,CASSLAFQGAWTGANVLTF,TGTGCCAGCAGCTTAGCCTTCCAGGGGGCTTGGACTGGGGCCAACGTCCTGACTTTC
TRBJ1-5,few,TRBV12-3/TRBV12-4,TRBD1,CASSQGQGGIQPQHF,TGTGCCAGCAGTCAGGGACAGGGTGGGATTCAGCCCCAGCATTTT
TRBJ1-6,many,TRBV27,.,CASSLLSEGGYNSPLHF,TGTGCCAGCAGTTTATTATCCGAGGGGGGTTATAATTCACCCCTCCACTTT